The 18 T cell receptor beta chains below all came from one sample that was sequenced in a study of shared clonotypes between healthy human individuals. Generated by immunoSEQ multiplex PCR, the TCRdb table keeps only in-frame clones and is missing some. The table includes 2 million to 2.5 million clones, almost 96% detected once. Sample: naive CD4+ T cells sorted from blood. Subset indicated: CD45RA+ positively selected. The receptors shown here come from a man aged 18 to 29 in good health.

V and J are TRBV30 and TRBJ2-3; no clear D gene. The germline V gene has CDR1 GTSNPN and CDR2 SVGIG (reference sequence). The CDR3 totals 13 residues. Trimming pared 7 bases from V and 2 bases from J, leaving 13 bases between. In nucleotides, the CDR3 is TGTGCCTTCTCCACTACTCTCACAGATACGCAGTATTTT. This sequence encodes CAFSTTLTDTQYF.

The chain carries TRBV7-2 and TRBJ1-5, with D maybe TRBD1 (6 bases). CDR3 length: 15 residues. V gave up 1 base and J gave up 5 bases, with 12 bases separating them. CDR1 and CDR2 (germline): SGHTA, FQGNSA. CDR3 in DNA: TGTGCCAGCAGCTTAGTAACAGGGAGGGATCAGCCCCAGCATTTT. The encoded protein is CASSLVTGRDQPQHF.

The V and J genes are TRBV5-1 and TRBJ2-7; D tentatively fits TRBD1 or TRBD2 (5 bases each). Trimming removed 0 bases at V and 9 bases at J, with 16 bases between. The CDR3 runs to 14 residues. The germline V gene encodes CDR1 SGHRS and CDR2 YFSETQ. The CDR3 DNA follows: TGCGCCAGCAGCTTGGTCGGGGCCCCCTGGGGGCAGTACTTC. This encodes CASSLVGAPWGQYF. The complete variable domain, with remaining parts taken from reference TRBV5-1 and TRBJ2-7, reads KAGVTQTPRYLIKTRGQQVTLSCSPISGHRSVSWYQQTPGQGLQFLFEYFSETQRNKGNFPGRFSGRQFSNSRSEMNVSTLELGDSALYLCASSLVGAPWGQYFGPGTRLTVT.

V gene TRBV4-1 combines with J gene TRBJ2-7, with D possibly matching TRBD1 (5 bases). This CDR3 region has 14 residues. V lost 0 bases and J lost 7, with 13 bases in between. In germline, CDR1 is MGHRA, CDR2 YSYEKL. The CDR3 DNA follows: TGCGCCAGCAGCCAAGATTCCCCAGGGCGGGAGCAGTACTTC. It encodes CASSQDSPGREQYF.

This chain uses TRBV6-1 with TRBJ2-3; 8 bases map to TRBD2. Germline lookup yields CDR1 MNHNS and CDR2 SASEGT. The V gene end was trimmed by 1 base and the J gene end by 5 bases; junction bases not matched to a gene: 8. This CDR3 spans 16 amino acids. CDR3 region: CASSEGAGGPVDTQYF. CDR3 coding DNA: TGTGCCAGCAGTGAAGGGGCGGGAGGCCCGGTAGATACGCAGTATTTT.

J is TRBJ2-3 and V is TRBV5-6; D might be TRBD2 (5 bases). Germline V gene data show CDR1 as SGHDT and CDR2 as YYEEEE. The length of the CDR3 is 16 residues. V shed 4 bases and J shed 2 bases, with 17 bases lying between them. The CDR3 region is CASSPLTRTFTDTQYF. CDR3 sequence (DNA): TGTGCCAGCAGCCCTCTCACCCGGACTTTCACAGATACGCAGTATTTT. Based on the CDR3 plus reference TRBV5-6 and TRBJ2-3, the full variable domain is DAGVTQSPTHLIKTRGQQVTLRCSPKSGHDTVSWYQQALGQGPQFIFQYYEEEERQRGNFPDRFSGHQFPNYSSELNVNALLLGDSALYLCASSPLTRTFTDTQYFGPGTRLTVL.

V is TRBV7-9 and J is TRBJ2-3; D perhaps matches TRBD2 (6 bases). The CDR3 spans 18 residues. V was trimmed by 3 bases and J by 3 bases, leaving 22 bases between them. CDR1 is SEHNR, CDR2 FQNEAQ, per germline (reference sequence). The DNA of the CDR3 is TGTGCCAGCAGCTTTGACTCCCCGGGACTGCTTATTACAGATACGCAGTATTTT. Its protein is CASSFDSPGLLITDTQYF.

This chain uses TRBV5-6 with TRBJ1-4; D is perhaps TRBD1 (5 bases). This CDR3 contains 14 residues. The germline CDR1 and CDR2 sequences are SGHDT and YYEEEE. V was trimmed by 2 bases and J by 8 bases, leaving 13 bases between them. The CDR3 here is CASSFGRGREKLFF. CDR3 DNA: TGTGCCAGCAGCTTCGGGAGGGGCAGAGAAAAACTGTTTTTT.

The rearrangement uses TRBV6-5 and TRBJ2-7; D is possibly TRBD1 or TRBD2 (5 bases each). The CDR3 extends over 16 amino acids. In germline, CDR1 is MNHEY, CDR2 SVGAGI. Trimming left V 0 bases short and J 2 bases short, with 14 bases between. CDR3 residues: CASSYSGATLTYEQYF. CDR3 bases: TGTGCCAGCAGTTACTCCGGGGCCACTCTCACCTACGAGCAGTACTTC.

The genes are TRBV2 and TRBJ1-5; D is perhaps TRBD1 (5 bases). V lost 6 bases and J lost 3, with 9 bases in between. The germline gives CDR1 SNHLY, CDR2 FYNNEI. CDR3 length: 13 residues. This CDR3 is CASRLGDNQPQHF. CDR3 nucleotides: TGTGCCAGCAGATTGGGGGACAATCAGCCCCAGCATTTT.

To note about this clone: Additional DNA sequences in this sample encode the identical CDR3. The CDR3 sequence is CASSLGGSNQPQHF. The CDR3 DNA follows: TGTGCCAGCAGCTTAGGGGGTAGCAATCAGCCCCAGCATTTT. The chain has TRBV5-6 and TRBJ1-5, with D perhaps matching TRBD1 (6 bases). CDR3 length equals 14 residues. Germline V gives CDR1 SGHDT, CDR2 YYEEEE. The ends were cut back, 2 bases at V and 0 bases at J, with 6 bases in the middle.

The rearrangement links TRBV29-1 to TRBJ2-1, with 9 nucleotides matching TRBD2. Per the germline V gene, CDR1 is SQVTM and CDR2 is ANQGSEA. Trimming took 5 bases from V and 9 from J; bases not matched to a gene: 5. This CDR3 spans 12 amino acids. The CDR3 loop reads CSVNSGGSEQFF. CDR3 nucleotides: TGCAGCGTTAATAGCGGGGGTAGTGAGCAGTTCTTC.

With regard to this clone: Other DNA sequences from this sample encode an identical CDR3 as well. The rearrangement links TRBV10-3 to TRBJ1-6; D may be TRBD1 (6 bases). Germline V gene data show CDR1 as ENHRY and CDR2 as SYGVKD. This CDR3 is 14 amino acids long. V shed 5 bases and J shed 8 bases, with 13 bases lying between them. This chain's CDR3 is CAISLRDTDSPLHF. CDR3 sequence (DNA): TGTGCCATCAGTCTCCGGGACACCGATTCACCCCTCCACTTT.

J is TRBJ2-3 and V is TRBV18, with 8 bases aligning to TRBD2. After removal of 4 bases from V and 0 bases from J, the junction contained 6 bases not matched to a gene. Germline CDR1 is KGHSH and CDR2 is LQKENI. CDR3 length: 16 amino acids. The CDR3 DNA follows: TGTGCCAGCTCACAAGGTAGCGGGATAAGCACAGATACGCAGTATTTT. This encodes CASSQGSGISTDTQYF.

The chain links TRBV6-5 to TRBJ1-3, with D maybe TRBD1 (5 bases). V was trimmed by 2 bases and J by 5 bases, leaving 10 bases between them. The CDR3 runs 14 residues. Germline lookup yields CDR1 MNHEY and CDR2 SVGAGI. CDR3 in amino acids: CASSYGTDRNTIYF. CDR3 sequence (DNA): TGTGCCAGCAGTTACGGGACCGACAGAAACACCATATATTTT.

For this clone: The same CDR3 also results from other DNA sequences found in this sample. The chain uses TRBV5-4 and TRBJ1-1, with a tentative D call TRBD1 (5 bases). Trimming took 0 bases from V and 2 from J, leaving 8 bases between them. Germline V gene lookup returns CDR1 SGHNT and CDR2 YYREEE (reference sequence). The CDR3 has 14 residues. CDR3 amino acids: CASSLGQTNTEAFF. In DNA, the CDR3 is TGTGCCAGCAGCTTGGGACAGACTAACACTGAAGCTTTCTTT.

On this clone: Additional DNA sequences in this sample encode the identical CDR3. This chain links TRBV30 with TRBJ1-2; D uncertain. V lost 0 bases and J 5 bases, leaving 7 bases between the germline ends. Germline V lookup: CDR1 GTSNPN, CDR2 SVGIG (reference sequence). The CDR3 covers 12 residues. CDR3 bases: TGTGCCTGGAGTGTATCTGGTTATGGCTACACCTTC. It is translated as CAWSVSGYGYTF.

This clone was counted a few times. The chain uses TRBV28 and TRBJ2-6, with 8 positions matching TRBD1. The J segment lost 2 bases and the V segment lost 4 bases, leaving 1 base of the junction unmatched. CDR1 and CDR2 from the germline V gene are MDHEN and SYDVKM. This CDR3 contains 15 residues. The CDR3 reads CASSSTGAGANVLTF. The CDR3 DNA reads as TGTGCCAGCAGTTCGACAGGGGCTGGGGCCAACGTCCTGACTTTC.